Given below is one T cell receptor beta chain in context. The data stem from a study of blood T cell repertoires in COVID-19. Study-wide background: Samples came from the United States, Italy and Spain, spanning acute and convalescent COVID-19. PBMCs, B-cell-depleted T cells, or T cells were the source of the cDNA or gDNA that made up the material.

Original analysis: Quantification of nucleated cells was approximated via reference gene primer amplification. Sequencing was performed with immunoSEQ multiplex PCR; in TCRdb, only in-frame clones are kept and a portion is missing. V, J and clone size reflect that table, while D and trimming were determined from the DNA. The data contain some 140,000 clones, around 80% of them singletons. The CDR3 loop spans 14 amino acids. Per germline, CDR1 GTSNPN and CDR2 SVGIG (reference sequence). The V end was cut by 0 bases, the J end by 7 bases, with 13 bases between. The receptor comes from a man aged 55 to 70 with acute or convalescent COVID-19. Sequencing was performed on peripheral blood. This chain uses TRBV30 with TRBJ1-5, with D perhaps TRBD1 (5 bases). The CDR3: CAWSVPGGRQPQHF. In DNA, the CDR3 is TGTGCCTGGAGTGTACCCGGGGGTCGACAGCCCCAGCATTTT.